This TCR beta chain appears in the sequencing data of a study of OX40 agonist ivuxolimab in advanced cancers. Study findings and constraints: At 0.1 to 3.0 mg/kg and by week 6, CD4+ and CD8+ T cells in the blood had expanded clonally.

Losses at the gene ends were 4 bases for V and 6 bases for J; bases not matched to a gene: 7. CDR3 length: 15 amino acids. Germline-derived CDR1 and CDR2 are MNHEY and SVGAGI. This clone occurred once. The antigen remains unidentified. This table comes from immunoSEQ multiplex PCR, and its TCRdb copy is limited to in-frame clones, with some not included. The data contain approximately 15,000 clones, roughly 65% of them seen just once; the ten biggest clones take up around 35%. Sequenced material: CD4+ or CD8+ T cells sorted from blood, taken in a trial of the OX40 agonist ivuxolimab. This chain joins TRBV6-5 and TRBJ2-2, with 8 bases fitting TRBD1. This TCR came from an adult with an advanced solid tumor such as melanoma, head and neck, liver or kidney cancer. The chain's CDR3 is CASSLVRGLSGELFF. CDR3 DNA sequence: TGTGCCAGCAGTTTGGTCAGGGGGCTATCCGGGGAGCTGTTTTTT.